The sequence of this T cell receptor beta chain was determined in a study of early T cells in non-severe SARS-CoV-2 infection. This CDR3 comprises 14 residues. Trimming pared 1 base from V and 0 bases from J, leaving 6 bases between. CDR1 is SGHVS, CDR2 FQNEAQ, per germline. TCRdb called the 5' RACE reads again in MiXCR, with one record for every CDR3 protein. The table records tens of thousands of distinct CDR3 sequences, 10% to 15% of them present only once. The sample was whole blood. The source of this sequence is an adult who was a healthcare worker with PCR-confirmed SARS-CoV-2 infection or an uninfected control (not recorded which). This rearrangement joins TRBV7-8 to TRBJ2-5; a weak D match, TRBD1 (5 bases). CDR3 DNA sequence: TGTGCCAGCAGCTTAGACAGGCACCAAGAGACCCAGTACTTC. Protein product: CASSLDRHQETQYF.